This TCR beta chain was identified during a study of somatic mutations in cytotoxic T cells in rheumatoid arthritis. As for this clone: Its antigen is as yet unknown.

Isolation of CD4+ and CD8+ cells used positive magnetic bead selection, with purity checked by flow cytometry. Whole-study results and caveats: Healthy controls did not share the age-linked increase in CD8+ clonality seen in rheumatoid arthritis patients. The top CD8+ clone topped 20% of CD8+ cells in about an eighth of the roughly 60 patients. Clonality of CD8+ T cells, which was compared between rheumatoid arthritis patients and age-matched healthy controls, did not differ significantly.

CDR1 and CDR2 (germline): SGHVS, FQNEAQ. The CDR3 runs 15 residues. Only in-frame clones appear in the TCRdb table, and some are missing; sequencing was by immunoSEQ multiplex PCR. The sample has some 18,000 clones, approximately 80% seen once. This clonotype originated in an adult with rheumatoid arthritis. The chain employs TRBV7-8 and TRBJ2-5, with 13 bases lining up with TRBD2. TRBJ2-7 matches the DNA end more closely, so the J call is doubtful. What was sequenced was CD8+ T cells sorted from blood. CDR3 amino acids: CASSPRTSGGYEQYF. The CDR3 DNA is TGTGCCAGCAGCCCAAGGACTAGCGGGGGTTACGAGCAGTACTTC.